These T cell receptor beta chains were read from a single sample in a study of blood T cell repertoires in COVID-19. TCRdb's copy holds only in-frame clones and misses some; the assay was immunoSEQ multiplex PCR. The table has 200,000 to 250,000 clones, about 83% seen once. Source material: PBMCs or T cells enriched from blood (not recorded which). These receptors came from a woman in her thirties or forties who had been exposed to COVID-19. The CDR3 runs from the conserved cysteine through the conserved F or W. A D gene is named only where the DNA matches it firmly. Clone size is not always given. Where it is, it says once, few, many or a class for expanded clones.

j_gene,abundance,d_gene,v_gene,CDR3aa,CDR3nt
TRBJ1-2,NA,TRBD1,TRBV5-6,CASSSAPETGGAGGYTF,TGTGCCAGCAGCTCAGCCCCCGAGACAGGGGGCGCGGGAGGCTACACCTTC
TRBJ2-7,NA,NA,TRBV7-8,CASSLAQGPSEQYF,TGTGCCAGCAGCTTAGCGCAGGGCCCCTCCGAGCAGTACTTC
TRBJ1-3,NA,NA,TRBV12-3/TRBV12-4,CASSLRSDSPIYF,TGTGCCAGCAGTTTAAGGTCCGACAGCCCCATATATTTT
TRBJ2-1,NA,TRBD2,TRBV2,CASSGRLAGGYNEQFF,TGTGCCAGCAGTGGAAGACTAGCGGGGGGTTACAATGAGCAGTTCTTC
TRBJ1-5,NA,NA,TRBV7-9,CASSLGRRGQPQHF,TGTGCCAGCAGCTTAGGGAGGAGGGGTCAGCCCCAGCATTTT
TRBJ2-1,NA,NA,TRBV21-1,CASSTRTGAVPNEQFF,TGTGCCAGCAGCACGAGGACAGGGGCCGTCCCCAATGAGCAGTTCTTC
TRBJ1-4,NA,NA,TRBV15,CATSRDWRSEKLFF,TGTGCCACCAGCAGAGATTGGAGGAGTGAAAAACTGTTTTTT
TRBJ2-7,NA,NA,TRBV7-2,CASSFGGSYEQYF,TGTGCCAGCAGCTTTGGCGGCTCCTACGAGCAGTACTTC
TRBJ2-7,NA,NA,TRBV5-6,CASSLEVLTPSYEQYF,TGTGCCAGCAGCTTGGAAGTTTTGACACCGTCCTACGAGCAGTACTTC
TRBJ2-5,once,NA,TRBV19,CASSTGVETQYF,TGTGCCAGTAGTACGGGGGTCGAGACCCAGTACTTC
TRBJ1-2,NA,TRBD1,TRBV4-1,CASSQDPGQAYGYTF,TGCGCCAGCAGCCAAGACCCGGGACAGGCATATGGCTACACCTTC
TRBJ2-3,NA,NA,TRBV18,CASSPGMVGTDTQYF,TGTGCCAGCTCACCCGGGATGGTGGGGACAGATACGCAGTATTTT
TRBJ1-5,NA,NA,TRBV19,CASSRVGGNQPQHF,TGTGCCAGTAGTAGGGTTGGGGGGAATCAGCCCCAGCATTTT
TRBJ2-3,few,TRBD2,TRBV5-1,CASRDTGTSGHTDTQYF,TGCGCCAGCAGGGACACGGGGACTAGCGGACACACAGATACGCAGTATTTT
TRBJ2-5,NA,NA,TRBV5-1,CASSLGGRESQETQYF,TGCGCCAGCAGCCTCGGGGGGCGGGAGTCCCAAGAGACCCAGTACTTC
TRBJ1-5,NA,NA,TRBV19,CASSIWRGEVNQPQHF,TGTGCCAGTAGTATTTGGAGGGGCGAGGTGAATCAGCCCCAGCATTTT
TRBJ2-3,NA,NA,TRBV19,CASSSVSGFTDTQYF,TGTGCCAGTAGTTCGGTGAGCGGTTTCACAGATACGCAGTATTTT
TRBJ2-2,NA,TRBD2,TRBV9,CASSIWGGPNTGELFF,TGTGCCAGCAGCATCTGGGGGGGTCCGAACACCGGGGAGCTGTTTTTT
TRBJ2-1,NA,NA,TRBV7-2,CASSLEVAADEQFF,TGTGCCAGCAGCTTAGAGGTTGCAGCGGACGAGCAGTTCTTC
TRBJ1-1,NA,NA,TRBV4-1,CASSQAVNTEAFF,TGCGCCAGCAGCCAAGCAGTGAACACTGAAGCTTTCTTT
TRBJ2-7,NA,NA,TRBV5-1,CASSAGDSATYEQYF,TGCGCCAGCAGCGCTGGCGACAGTGCGACCTACGAGCAGTACTTC
TRBJ2-1,NA,TRBD2,TRBV9,CASSASGLAGVEQFF,TGTGCCAGCAGCGCCAGCGGACTAGCGGGGGTCGAGCAGTTCTTC
TRBJ2-7,NA,NA,TRBV5-6,CASSPINDRSYEQYF,TGTGCCAGCAGCCCCATTAACGACAGGTCCTACGAGCAGTACTTC
TRBJ1-1,NA,NA,TRBV30,CAWSGDSTEAFF,TGTGCCTGGAGCGGGGATTCCACTGAAGCTTTCTTT
TRBJ2-3,NA,NA,TRBV5-6,CASSFQGGTQYF,TGTGCCAGCAGCTTTCAGGGTGGTACGCAGTATTTT
TRBJ2-3,NA,NA,TRBV4-3,CASSLSRGAGPDTQYF,TGCGCCAGCAGCCTCTCTCGGGGGGCCGGACCAGATACGCAGTATTTT
TRBJ2-3,many,NA,TRBV5-4,CASSYRVNTDTQYF,TGTGCCAGCAGCTACAGGGTCAACACAGATACGCAGTATTTT
TRBJ1-1,NA,NA,TRBV15,CATSRTQNTEAFF,TGTGCCACCAGCCGAACACAGAACACTGAAGCTTTCTTT
TRBJ2-5,NA,TRBD1,TRBV5-1,CASSLAGGETQYF,TGCGCCAGCAGCTTGGCAGGGGGAGAGACCCAGTACTTC
TRBJ1-6,NA,NA,TRBV11-2,CASSLDPGGVGNSPLHF,TGTGCCAGCAGCTTAGATCCGGGAGGGGTGGGTAATTCACCCCTCCACTTT
TRBJ2-7,NA,NA,TRBV7-9,CASSSSGTYSYEQYF,TGTGCCAGCAGCTCATCCGGGACATACTCCTACGAGCAGTACTTC
TRBJ2-2,NA,NA,TRBV5-6,CASSSLVSGWTGELFF,TGTGCCAGCAGCTCCCTTGTTTCAGGGTGGACCGGGGAGCTGTTTTTT
TRBJ2-7,NA,NA,TRBV6-5,CASSSQSYEQYF,TGTGCCAGCAGTTCCCAATCCTACGAGCAGTACTTC
TRBJ2-3,NA,TRBD2,TRBV6-2/TRBV6-3,CASSYSGTSGGATDTQYF,TGTGCCAGCAGTTACTCCGGGACTAGCGGGGGAGCCACAGATACGCAGTATTTT
TRBJ1-5,NA,TRBD1,TRBV2,CASSADRGSNQPQHF,TGTGCCAGCAGTGCCGACAGGGGGAGCAATCAGCCCCAGCATTTT
TRBJ2-5,NA,TRBD2,TRBV7-8,CASSRNALAGILETQYF,TGTGCCAGCAGCCGCAACGCACTAGCGGGGATACTGGAGACCCAGTACTTC
TRBJ1-2,NA,TRBD1,TRBV9,CASSETGDNNYGYTF,TGTGCCAGCAGCGAGACAGGGGACAACAACTATGGCTACACCTTC
TRBJ1-1,NA,NA,TRBV7-2,CASSLGAMNTEAFF,TGTGCCAGCAGCTTAGGAGCGATGAACACTGAAGCTTTCTTT
TRBJ2-2,NA,NA,TRBV30,CAWTGANTGELFF,TGTGCCTGGACCGGTGCGAACACCGGGGAGCTGTTTTTT
TRBJ2-5,NA,NA,TRBV30,CAWSAGAGYQGTQYF,TGTGCCTGGAGTGCAGGTGCGGGCTACCAAGGGACCCAGTACTTC
TRBJ1-1,once,TRBD1,TRBV6-5,CASSYNQGATTEAFF,TGTGCCAGCAGTTACAATCAGGGGGCGACCACTGAAGCTTTCTTT
TRBJ2-7,NA,TRBD2,TRBV7-2,CASSLGPSGAIYEQYF,TGTGCCAGCAGCTTAGGGCCCAGCGGGGCGATCTACGAGCAGTACTTC
TRBJ2-5,NA,NA,TRBV5-1,CASVAEETQYF,TGCGCCAGCGTTGCCGAGGAGACCCAGTACTTC
TRBJ1-1,NA,NA,TRBV7-2,CATRPSRAGDTEAFF,TGTGCTACCAGACCATCGCGGGCCGGGGACACTGAAGCTTTCTTT
TRBJ1-1,NA,NA,TRBV7-3,CASSSSGNTEAFF,TGTGCCAGCAGCTCCTCGGGTAACACTGAAGCTTTCTTT